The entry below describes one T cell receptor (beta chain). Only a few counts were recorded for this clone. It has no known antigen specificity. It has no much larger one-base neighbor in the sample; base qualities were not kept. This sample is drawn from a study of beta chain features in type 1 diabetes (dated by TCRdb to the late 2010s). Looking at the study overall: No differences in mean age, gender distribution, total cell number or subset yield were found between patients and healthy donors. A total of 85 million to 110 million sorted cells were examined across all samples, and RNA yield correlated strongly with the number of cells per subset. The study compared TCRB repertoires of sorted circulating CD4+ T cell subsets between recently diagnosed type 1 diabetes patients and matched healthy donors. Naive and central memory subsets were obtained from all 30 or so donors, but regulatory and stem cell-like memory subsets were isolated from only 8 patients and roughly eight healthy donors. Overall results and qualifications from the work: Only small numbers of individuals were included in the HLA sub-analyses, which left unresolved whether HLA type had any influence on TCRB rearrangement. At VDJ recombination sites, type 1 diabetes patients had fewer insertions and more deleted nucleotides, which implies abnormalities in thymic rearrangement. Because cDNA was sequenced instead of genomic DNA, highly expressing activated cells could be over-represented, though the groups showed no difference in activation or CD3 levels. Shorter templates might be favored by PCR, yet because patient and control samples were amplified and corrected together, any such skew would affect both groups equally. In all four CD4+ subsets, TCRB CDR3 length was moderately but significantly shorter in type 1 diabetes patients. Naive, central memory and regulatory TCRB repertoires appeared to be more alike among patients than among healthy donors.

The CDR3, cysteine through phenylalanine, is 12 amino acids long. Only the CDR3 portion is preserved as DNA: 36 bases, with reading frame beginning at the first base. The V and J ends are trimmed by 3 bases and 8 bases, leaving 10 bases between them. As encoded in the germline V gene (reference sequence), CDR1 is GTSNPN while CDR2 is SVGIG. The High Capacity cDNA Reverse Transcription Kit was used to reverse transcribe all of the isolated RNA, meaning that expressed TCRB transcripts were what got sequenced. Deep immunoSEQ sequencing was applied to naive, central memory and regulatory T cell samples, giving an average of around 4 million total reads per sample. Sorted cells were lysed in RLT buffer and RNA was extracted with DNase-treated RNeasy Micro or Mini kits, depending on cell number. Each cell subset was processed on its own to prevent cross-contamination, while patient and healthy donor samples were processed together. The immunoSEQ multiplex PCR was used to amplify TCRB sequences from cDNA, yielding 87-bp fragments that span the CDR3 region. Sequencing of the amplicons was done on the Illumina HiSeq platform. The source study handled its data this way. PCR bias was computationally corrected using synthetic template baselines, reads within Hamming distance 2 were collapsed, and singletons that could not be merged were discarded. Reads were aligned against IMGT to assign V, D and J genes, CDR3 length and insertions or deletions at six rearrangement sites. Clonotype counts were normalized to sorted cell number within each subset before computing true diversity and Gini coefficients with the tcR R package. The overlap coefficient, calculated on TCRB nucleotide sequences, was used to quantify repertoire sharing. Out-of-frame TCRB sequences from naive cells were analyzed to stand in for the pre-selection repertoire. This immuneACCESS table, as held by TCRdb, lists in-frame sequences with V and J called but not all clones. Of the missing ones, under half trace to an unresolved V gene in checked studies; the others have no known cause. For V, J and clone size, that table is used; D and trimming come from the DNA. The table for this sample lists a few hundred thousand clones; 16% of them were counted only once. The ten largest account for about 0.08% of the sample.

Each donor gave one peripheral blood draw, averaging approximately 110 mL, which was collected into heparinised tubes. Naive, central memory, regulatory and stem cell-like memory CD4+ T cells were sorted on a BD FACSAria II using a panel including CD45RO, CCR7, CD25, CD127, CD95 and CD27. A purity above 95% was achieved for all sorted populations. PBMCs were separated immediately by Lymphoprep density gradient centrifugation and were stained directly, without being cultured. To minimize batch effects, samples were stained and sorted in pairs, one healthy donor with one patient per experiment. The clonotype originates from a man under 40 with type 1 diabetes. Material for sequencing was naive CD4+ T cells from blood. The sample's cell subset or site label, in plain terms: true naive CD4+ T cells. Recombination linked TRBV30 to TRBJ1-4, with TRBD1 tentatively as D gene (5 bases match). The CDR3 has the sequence CAWSRDREKLFF. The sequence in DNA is TGTGCCTGGAGCAGGGATCGCGAAAAACTGTTTTTT. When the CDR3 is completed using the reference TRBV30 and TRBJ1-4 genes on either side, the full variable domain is SQTIHQWPATLVQPVGSPLSLECTVEGTSNPNLYWYRQAAGRGLQLLFYSVGIGQISSEVPQNLSASRPQDRQFILSSKKLLLSDSGFYLCAWSRDREKLFFGSGTQLSVL.